The TCR beta chain described here comes from a study of control samples from healthy donors and cancer patients (dated by TCRdb to the early 2020s). Note on this clone: Its cognate antigen has yet to be identified. Base qualities were left out, and no much larger clone turns up one base away.

The method behind the library was the immunoSEQ multiplex PCR assay. TCRdb took this table from immuneACCESS and kept in-frame rearrangements with V and J called. Such tables lack part of the clones; where checked against another copy, unresolved V genes explain under half of the gap, and the rest is unexplained. Counted in this sample were fewer than 200,000 clones; 96% of them appeared once. The ten biggest clones cover around 0.92% of the sample. The CDR3 goes from the cysteine to the phenylalanine over 15 residues. The sequence is cut down to CDR3 DNA, 45 bases in frame from base 1. In the germline V gene, CDR1 corresponds to ENHRY and CDR2 to SYGVKD. Between the V and J ends, shortened by 6 bases and 5 bases respectively, the junction contains 17 bases.

Input material: blood. The sequence links TRBV10-3 to TRBJ2-1; the D gene is possibly TRBD1 or TRBD2, with 7 bases matching each. This receptor was obtained from a woman aged 25 to 45 in good health. The DNA reads as follows: TGTGCCATCAGGGGAGGGACAGACCATAACAATGAGCAGTTCTTC. The translation is CAIRGGTDHNNEQFF.